Below, 15 T cell receptor beta chains from the same sample are listed, as sequenced in a study of blood T cells in healthy people across ages. For the second PCR, which ran for about 7 to 11 cycles, a sample-barcoded 5' primer and a J-beta primer mix were used. A single record per CDR3 protein comes from TCRdb applying MiXCR to the 5' RACE reads. Here the sample spans about 1.5 million distinct CDR3 sequences, 35% to 45% being singletons. Sequencing input: blood. These receptors were obtained from a woman younger than 30 in good health.

This chain connects TRBV29-1 to TRBJ1-2; possible D gene TRBD1, 5 bases. The germline gives CDR1 SQVTM, CDR2 ANQGSEA. V dropped 7 bases and J dropped 6 bases, with 15 bases sitting between them. The length of the CDR3 is 12 residues. The CDR3 DNA is TGCAGCGCCGTGGGCCTGGGGGATGGCTACACCTTC. Residues: CSAVGLGDGYTF.

The V and J genes are TRBV3-1 and TRBJ1-2; D is unclear. Trimming pared 4 bases from V and 2 bases from J, leaving 14 bases between. Germline CDR1 reads LGHDT; CDR2 reads YNNKEL (reference sequence). The CDR3 has 15 residues. CDR3 sequence reads: CASSPLRTGNYGYTF. Written as DNA, the CDR3 is TGTGCCAGCAGCCCACTCCGGACGGGAAACTATGGCTACACCTTC. The full variable domain, rest sourced from reference TRBV3-1 and TRBJ1-2, is DTAVSQTPKYLVTQMGNDKSIKCEQNLGHDTMYWYKQDSKKFLKIMFSYNNKELIINETVPNRFSPKSPDKAHLNLHINSLELGDSAVYFCASSPLRTGNYGYTFGSGTRLTVV.

There are a few counts of this clonotype. The rearrangement uses TRBV27 and TRBJ1-6; 8 bases are a match to TRBD1. In germline, CDR1 is MNHEY, CDR2 SMNVEV (reference sequence). The V gene end was trimmed by 3 bases and the J gene end by 4 bases; junction bases not matched to a gene: 2. This CDR3 is 15 amino acids long. CDR3 sequence reads: CASSFGQGYNSPLHF. CDR3 DNA: TGTGCCAGCAGTTTTGGACAGGGATATAATTCACCCCTCCACTTT.

The V call is TRBV9, the J call TRBJ1-2; maybe TRBD1 (6 bases). The V gene's germline CDR1 is SGDLS and CDR2 YYNGEE. The CDR3 has 14 residues. Deletions cut 9 bases from V and 3 bases from J, with 18 bases between. CDR3 residues: CATGPDGQYYGYTF. CDR3 in DNA: TGTGCCACTGGCCCCGATGGACAGTACTATGGCTACACCTTC.

In its sample, this clonotype was seen once. The gene calls are TRBV6-2 or TRBV6-3 and TRBJ1-1; no reliable D call. This CDR3 has 13 amino acids. The V gene lost 10 bases and the J gene lost 0 bases, with 12 bases spanning the gap. Germline values: CDR1 MNHEY, CDR2 SVGEGT. CDR3 region: CATSTALNTEAFF. In DNA, the CDR3 is TGTGCCACTTCGACCGCTTTGAACACTGAAGCTTTCTTT.

The chain carries TRBV20-1 and TRBJ2-5; D possibly corresponds to TRBD2 (6 bases). Germline V gene data show CDR1 as DFQATT and CDR2 as SNEGSKA (reference sequence). This CDR3 is 11 amino acids long. Trimming left V 3 bases short and J 11 bases short, with 13 bases between. The CDR3 bases are TGCAGTGCTAGGGCGAGACTAGAGCAGTACTTC. It specifies CSARARLEQYF.

This clonotype was seen a few times. This chain connects TRBV27 to TRBJ2-1; the match to TRBD2 covers 10 bases. Germline loops: CDR1 MNHEY, CDR2 SMNVEV (reference sequence). Trimming cost V 3 bases and J 9 bases; bases outside gene matches: 5. The CDR3 has 14 amino acids. The CDR3 sequence: CASSFVASGSEQFF. In nucleotides, the CDR3 is TGTGCCAGCAGTTTCGTGGCTAGCGGGAGTGAGCAGTTCTTC.

The chain carries TRBV4-2 and TRBJ2-7, with 9 bases identical to TRBD2. Germline V gene data show CDR1 as LGHNA and CDR2 as YNFKEQ. The CDR3 has 16 residues. Unmatched junction bases numbered 10, after V lost 0 bases and J lost 7 bases. CDR3 residues: CASSQEEAGGSNEQYF. CDR3 DNA: TGTGCCAGCAGCCAAGAGGAAGCGGGGGGATCCAATGAGCAGTACTTC.

The chain employs TRBV7-2 and TRBJ2-5; D is uncertain. V was pared by 5 bases and J by 0 bases, with 10 bases between. The CDR3 spans 14 residues. Germline assignment: CDR1 SGHTA and CDR2 FQGNSA. CDR3 sequence reads: CASSVTPYQETQYF. In nucleotides, the CDR3 is TGTGCCAGCAGCGTCACGCCGTACCAAGAGACCCAGTACTTC.

The chain joins TRBV20-1 to TRBJ1-2; D is possibly TRBD1 (5 bases). The CDR3 runs to 14 residues. Trimming cost V 6 bases and J 4 bases, with 18 bases left between them. The germline V gene has CDR1 DFQATT and CDR2 SNEGSKA (reference sequence). DNA of the CDR3: TGCAGTGCGCCAGCGACCTTCCAGGGCTATGGCTACACCTTC. Amino acid sequence: CSAPATFQGYGYTF.

The chain couples TRBV20-1 to TRBJ2-7, with TRBD2 identical over 8 bases. V was clipped by 6 bases and J by 3 bases; unmatched bases: 7. CDR1 is DFQATT and CDR2 is SNEGSKA in the germline V gene (reference sequence). The CDR3 loop spans 13 amino acids. The CDR3 nucleotides are TGCAGTGCGATTCCAGCGGGAGTCTACGAGCAGTACTTC. The encoded protein is CSAIPAGVYEQYF.

V and J are TRBV28 and TRBJ1-5, with D hard to call. This CDR3 has 15 residues. V was clipped by 3 bases and J by 2 bases, with 11 bases between them. Looked up from germline, CDR1 is MDHEN and CDR2 is SYDVKM. CDR3 bases: TGTGCCAGCAGTTTCGTATGGGGAGGCAATCAGCCCCAGCATTTT. This encodes CASSFVWGGNQPQHF.

This clonotype turned up a few times. The V call is TRBV7-9, the J call TRBJ2-2; 7 bases fit TRBD2. From germline, CDR1 is SEHNR and CDR2 FQNEAQ (reference sequence). The J segment lost 5 bases and the V segment lost 4 bases, leaving 10 bases of the junction unmatched. The CDR3 runs to 16 residues. In DNA, the CDR3 is TGTGCCAGCAGCTGGCCTAGCGGACCGGGAACCGGGGAGCTGTTTTTT. As protein: CASSWPSGPGTGELFF.

The chain combines TRBV7-9 with TRBJ2-5, with D possibly being TRBD2 (5 bases). The J call may be incorrect, as the DNA end agrees better with TRBJ2-7. This CDR3 is 14 amino acids long. Germline-derived CDR1 and CDR2 are SEHNR and FQNEAQ (reference sequence). The CDR3 spells CASSSARVLYEQYF. CDR3 coding DNA: TGTGCCAGCAGCTCTGCGAGGGTCCTCTACGAGCAGTACTTC.

The sample holds a few counts of this clonotype. The rearrangement links TRBV20-1 to TRBJ2-3; a weak D match, TRBD2 (6 bases). The CDR3 length is 14 residues. Trimming shortened V by 1 base and J by 4 bases, and 12 bases separated the two germline ends. Germline loops: CDR1 DFQATT, CDR2 SNEGSKA (reference sequence). The chain's CDR3 is CSARGGTSSDTQYF. The CDR3 DNA follows: TGCAGTGCTAGAGGGGGAACTAGCTCAGATACGCAGTATTTT.